This T cell receptor beta chain was retrieved from a study of CD8 T cells in ankylosing spondylitis. This CDR3 is built from 16 residues. There are a few counts of this clonotype. TCRdb re-called the 5' RACE reads with MiXCR, one entry per CDR3 protein. Of fewer than 200,000 distinct CDR3 sequences listed, approximately 20% are singletons. The chain uses TRBV21-1 and TRBJ2-1; the table assigns TRBD2, which was not confirmed against the DNA. TRBV21-1 is described as a pseudogene. Sequencing used blood, either unsorted or a sorted T cell fraction (not recorded which). This TCR came from a male donor with ankylosing spondylitis or in good health (not recorded which). The CDR3 nucleotides are TGTGCCAGCAGCATTCAGGGGACTAGCGGCAACAATGAGCAGTTCTTC. As protein: CASSIQGTSGNNEQFF.